This T cell receptor (beta chain) was recovered during a study of CD8+ T cells in alopecia areata (dated by TCRdb to between 2017 and 2018). With respect to the entire study: Treated patients were enrolled in an open-label pilot trial of oral tofacitinib at 5 to 10 mg twice daily for moderate-to-severe alopecia areata. Patients received tofacitinib for 6 to 18 months and were then followed off drug for 6 months to check for delayed response and recurrence. To study T cell clonal expansion in alopecia areata, the researchers applied high-throughput TCRbeta sequencing to both the C3H/HeJ mouse model and human patients. Human TCRbeta sequencing covered scalp tissue and sorted CD4+ and CD8+ peripheral blood T cells from patchy and totalis/universalis alopecia areata patients and healthy controls. Tofacitinib-treated patients had biopsies at baseline and at 4 and 24 weeks of treatment, with a later scalp biopsy in several patients. Scalp clonality was compared among normal scalp (n=4), patchy alopecia areata scalp (n=8), and alopecia totalis/universalis scalp (n=8). The RNA source kit depended on sample type: the PAXgene miRNA kit for fixed scalp, the miRNeasy kit for PBMCs, and the RNeasy kit for mouse skin. immunoSEQ multiplex PCR using 35 Vbeta forward primers and 13 Jbeta reverse primers was used to amplify TCRbeta CDR3 regions.

Per the publication, the time point label means: baseline before oral tofacitinib. Lesional scalp punch biopsies and peripheral blood were obtained from alopecia areata patients. PBMCs were isolated by density centrifugation and stained for CD3, CD4 and CD8, and CD4+ and CD8+ T cells were sorted on a FACSAria. Concerning this clone itself: The specificity of this receptor is unknown. It has no much larger one-base neighbor in the sample; base qualities were not kept.

On the study overall, not on this receptor specifically: Lesional scalp, especially in alopecia totalis/universalis, showed higher clonality and more expanded CD8+ clones than normal scalp, suggesting antigenic drive. Unlike mouse skin, which is dominated by gammadelta T cells, normal human skin has resident alphabeta T cells that are also sequenced, and this complicates analysis of the scalp TCR repertoire. Shared TCR sequences between patients were less evident than in mice, which may be partly attributable to HLA diversity in the patient population.

The library was made by the immunoSEQ multiplex PCR assay. RNA was extracted from all samples and reverse transcribed into cDNA, which served as template for TCR sequencing. First-strand cDNA was synthesized with SuperScript III using a 2:1 mix of oligo-dT and random hexamers. Amplification bias was assessed with a synthetic immune receptor repertoire, and residual bias was removed computationally. Regarding the original processing steps: Raw reads were preprocessed for error removal, and CDR3 was defined according to IMGT conventions as running from the conserved cysteine to phenylalanine. To get clonality, Shannon entropy was normalized by log2 of the number of productive unique TCRs and the result was subtracted from 1. Scalp TCRbeta sequences were cross-referenced with sorted blood CD4 and CD8 repertoires so that the CD4 or CD8 identity of scalp clones could be inferred. This is the immuneACCESS table as TCRdb keeps it, with only in-frame sequences that have V and J called. A part of the clones is gone; compared with another copy, unresolved V genes explain less than half, and the rest is unexplained. V and J calls and clone size are copied from that table; D and trimming were computed from the DNA. The sample table records more than 150,000 clones; around 50% of these occur just once. The ten largest account for roughly 15% of the sample.

Taken from the germline V gene (reference sequence), the CDR1 and CDR2 loops are LNHNV and YYDKDF. V sheds 3 bases and J sheds 3 bases, leaving 8 bases between their ends. The CDR3 contains 13 residues, cysteine and phenylalanine counted. CDR3 DNA only is kept here, 39 bases in frame from base 1. Sequenced material: CD4+ T cells sorted from blood, taken at week 0. This receptor chain uses TRBV15 and TRBJ2-5, with the D gene call left open. The source of this sequence is a human donor with alopecia areata. The encoded CDR3 is CATSSNVKETQYF. The DNA reads TGTGCCACCAGCAGTAACGTAAAAGAGACCCAGTACTTC.